This is a list of T cell receptor beta chains from one sample in a study of shared clonotypes between healthy human individuals. The repertoire was sequenced with immunoSEQ multiplex PCR; TCRdb's copy has only in-frame clones and lacks some. The data contain just over 2,000,000 clones, approximately 95% of them singletons. Material: naive CD8+ T cells sorted from blood. The receptors were sampled from a man aged 18 to 29 in good health. Each CDR3 is given with its conserved first and last residue. D genes are given only for firm matches. The size entry is marked missing in some rows and otherwise reads once, few, many or a size class.

size	V	D	J	DNA	CDR3
NA	TRBV30	NA	TRBJ2-7	TGTGCCTGGAGTGTACGAGGACCGGCCTCCTACGAGCAGTACTTC	CAWSVRGPASYEQYF
NA	TRBV29-1	NA	TRBJ2-2	TGCAGCGTCCTCGAGCCTGGATCTGGGGAGCTGTTTTTT	CSVLEPGSGELFF
NA	TRBV4-1	NA	TRBJ1-2	TGCGCCAGCAGCCCTAGCGAAGGGGTCTGGAACTATGGCTACACCTTC	CASSPSEGVWNYGYTF
NA	TRBV7-9	TRBD1	TRBJ1-1	TGTGCCAGCAGCTCGGGACAGGGTTTGGCTGAAGCTTTCTTT	CASSSGQGLAEAFF
NA	TRBV7-9	TRBD1	TRBJ2-7	TGTGCCAGCAGCTCTACGGACAGGGGAATCCAGGTGGAGCAGTACTTC	CASSSTDRGIQVEQYF
NA	TRBV5-1	NA	TRBJ2-5	TGCGCCAGCAGCTTGGAGCCCGACAGCTACGAGACCCAGTACTTC	CASSLEPDSYETQYF
NA	TRBV5-1	TRBD1	TRBJ2-1	TGCGCCAGCAGCTTTGGACAGGGCTCTAGCTCCTACAATGAGCAGTTCTTC	CASSFGQGSSSYNEQFF
NA	TRBV27	NA	TRBJ1-5	TGTGCCAGCAGTTTACGGCAGGGCAATCAGCCCCAGCATTTT	CASSLRQGNQPQHF
once	TRBV7-6	TRBD1	TRBJ1-1	TGTGCCAGCAGCTTATCAGGGGGGAACACTGAAGCTTTCTTT	CASSLSGGNTEAFF
once	TRBV29-1	TRBD2	TRBJ2-2	TGCAGCGTTGAAGGACTAGCGGGGACCCGCACCGGGGAGCTGTTTTTT	CSVEGLAGTRTGELFF
NA	TRBV9	NA	TRBJ2-7	TGTGCCAGCAGAGGAGACTCCTACGAGCAGTACTTC	CASRGDSYEQYF
NA	TRBV4-1	NA	TRBJ1-6	TGCGCCAGCAGCCAACGCGGGCAAGGTATGACGACACCCCTCCACTTT	CASSQRGQGMTTPLHF
NA	TRBV6-9	NA	TRBJ1-6	TGTGCCAGCACCGGACGGAGGGGCTCCTATAATTCACCCCTCCACTTT	CASTGRRGSYNSPLHF
once	TRBV30	NA	TRBJ2-2	TGTGCCTGGAGTCTGAACGGGGAGCTGTTTTTT	CAWSLNGELFF
NA	TRBV7-8	NA	TRBJ1-3	TGTGCCAGCAGCACGGGACTCGAGGACACCATATATTTT	CASSTGLEDTIYF
NA	TRBV7-2	NA	TRBJ1-4	TGTGCCAGCAGCCACCAAGGATTTGCAACTAATGAAAAACTGTTTTTT	CASSHQGFATNEKLFF
NA	TRBV2	NA	TRBJ2-3	TGTGCCAGCAGTGATCGGCTAGCCGCAGATACGCAGTATTTT	CASSDRLAADTQYF
NA	TRBV6-4	NA	TRBJ1-2	TGTGCCAGCAGTGACTTGTATGGATACGGCTACACCTTC	CASSDLYGYGYTF
NA	TRBV6-1	TRBD2	TRBJ2-1	TGTGCCAGCAGTGATCTGGTGGGAGGGCCTCATGAGCAGTTCTTC	CASSDLVGGPHEQFF
NA	TRBV6-1	TRBD1	TRBJ1-1	TGTGCCGGCTCTACAACAGGGGACGCAGCTTTCTTT	CAGSTTGDAAFF
NA	TRBV21-1	NA	TRBJ1-6	TGTGCCAGCAGCAGGGAACAGGGGTTACCCCTCCACTTT	CASSREQGLPLHF
once	TRBV7-8	TRBD1	TRBJ2-7	TGTGCCAGCAGCCGGACAGGGGGTCTCCCACTCATCAACCTTGGGGAGCAGTACTTC	CASSRTGGLPLINLGEQYF
NA	TRBV5-4	NA	TRBJ2-3	TGTGCCAGCAGCTTGGAGGGAGGCACAGATACGCAGTATTTT	CASSLEGGTDTQYF
NA	TRBV5-1	TRBD1	TRBJ1-1	TGCGCCAGCAGCCCAGCGACAGGGGGCATGGACACTGAAGCTTTCTTT	CASSPATGGMDTEAFF
few	TRBV13	TRBD1	TRBJ1-1	TGTGCCAGCAGCTCCCTCGGACAGGGTCAAACTGAAGCTTTCTTT	CASSSLGQGQTEAFF
NA	TRBV27	NA	TRBJ1-6	TGTGCCAGCAGGTTTGGACAGAGAAATTCACCCCTCCACTTT	CASRFGQRNSPLHF
NA	TRBV6-6	NA	TRBJ1-1	TGTGCCAGCAGGGTAGACCTGAACACTGAAGCTTTCTTT	CASRVDLNTEAFF
NA	TRBV30	TRBD2	TRBJ2-1	TGTGCCTGGAGTGTGAGCGGGAGTTACAATGAGCAGTTCTTC	CAWSVSGSYNEQFF
NA	TRBV11-1	NA	TRBJ2-7	TGTGCCAGCAGCTTCGGGACAATCGACGAGCAGTACTTC	CASSFGTIDEQYF
NA	TRBV27	TRBD1	TRBJ1-2	TGTGCCAGCAGTTTGGTCAGGGGGGATGGCTACACCTTC	CASSLVRGDGYTF
NA	TRBV25-1	NA	TRBJ2-5	TGTGCCAGCAGTGAAATCGGGGTTCAAGAGACCCAGTACTTC	CASSEIGVQETQYF
NA	TRBV5-1	NA	TRBJ2-5	TGCGCCAGCAGCTTGAGCACAGAGACCCAGTACTTC	CASSLSTETQYF
NA	TRBV28	NA	TRBJ1-5	TGTGCCAGCAGTTTGTATTTGCGAGGGCGCGGCAATCAGCCCCAGCATTTT	CASSLYLRGRGNQPQHF
NA	TRBV7-9	NA	TRBJ2-1	TGTGCCAGCAGCTCCACGGGACTCTACAATGAGCAGTTCTTC	CASSSTGLYNEQFF
NA	TRBV9	NA	TRBJ2-5	TGTGCCAGCAGCGGACCTCACGGGGGAGAGACCCAGTACTTC	CASSGPHGGETQYF
NA	TRBV5-1	TRBD1	TRBJ2-3	TGCGCCAGCAGCTTATATACAGGGGGCAGCGCAGATACGCAGTATTTT	CASSLYTGGSADTQYF
NA	TRBV5-6	TRBD2	TRBJ2-2	TGTGCCAGCAGCTTCGGACTAGCAGATTACACCGGGGAGCTGTTTTTT	CASSFGLADYTGELFF
NA	TRBV6-1	TRBD1	TRBJ2-7	TGTGCCAGCAGTGGGGTGGGACAGGATAAATACGAGCAGTACTTC	CASSGVGQDKYEQYF
NA	TRBV11-2	NA	TRBJ2-7	TGTGCCAGCAGCTTCCCCTTTGGGGAGAGCTCCTACGAGCAGTACTTC	CASSFPFGESSYEQYF
NA	TRBV5-1	NA	TRBJ2-2	TGCGCCAGCAGCCCGAACAGGGCCACGGCCGGGGAGCTGTTTTTT	CASSPNRATAGELFF
NA	TRBV6-1	NA	TRBJ2-5	TGTGCCACCGGGTCCTTGGGGACCCAGTACTTC	CATGSLGTQYF
NA	TRBV6-5	NA	TRBJ2-7	TGTGCCAGCATCCACCCCGGAACCTACGAGCAGTACTTC	CASIHPGTYEQYF
NA	TRBV5-6	NA	TRBJ2-1	TGTGCCAGCAGCTTGGCCTCCACCTACAATGAGCAGTTCTTC	CASSLASTYNEQFF
NA	TRBV6-5	TRBD1	TRBJ2-3	TGTGCCAGCAGTTTGGACAGGGGAGCAGATACGCAGTATTTT	CASSLDRGADTQYF
NA	TRBV29-1	NA	TRBJ2-7	TGCAGCGTTGAGGGCCAATCCTACGAGCAGTACTTC	CSVEGQSYEQYF
NA	TRBV5-1	TRBD1	TRBJ2-1	TGCGCCAGCAGCTCCAGACAGGGAAGCTCCTACAATGAGCAGTTCTTC	CASSSRQGSSYNEQFF